This passage covers 27 T cell receptor beta chains from one sample sequenced in a study of T cell changes during pregnancy in multiple sclerosis. Produced via immunoSEQ multiplex PCR; TCRdb's table is partial and in-frame only. The table includes some 100,000 clones, about 94% detected once. Sequences were derived from peripheral blood, sampled before pregnancy. These receptor sequences come from a female donor with multiple sclerosis, enrolled in a pregnancy study.

This chain's CDR3 is CASSHLGQGSYEQYF. The DNA for the CDR3 is TGTGCCAGCTCCCATCTCGGACAGGGCTCCTACGAGCAGTACTTC. This sequence joins TRBV18 and TRBJ2-7, with 8 bases identical to TRBD1. Germline assignment: CDR1 KGHSH and CDR2 LQKENI. The V segment lost 6 bases and the J segment 0 bases; nucleotides outside the gene matches: 7. The CDR3 extends over 15 amino acids.

This clone was seen only a few times. The CDR3 reads CASSLGQVNYGYTF. The CDR3 DNA reads as TGTGCCAGTAGTCTGGGACAGGTTAACTATGGCTACACCTTC. J is TRBJ1-2 and V is TRBV19, with 8 positions matching TRBD1. With 5 bases clipped from V and 1 base from J, the junction kept 3 bases outside the gene matches. The CDR3 has 14 residues. The germline gives CDR1 LNHDA, CDR2 SQIVND (reference sequence). The full variable domain, in which reference TRBV19 and TRBJ1-2 provide the parts outside the CDR3, is DGGITQSPKYLFRKEGQNVTLSCEQNLNHDAMYWYRQDPGQGLRLIYYSQIVNDFQKGDIAEGYSVSREKKESFPLTVTSAQKNPTAFYLCASSLGQVNYGYTFGSGTRLTVV.

CDR3 sequence (DNA): TGCGCCAGCAGCGAACAGTGGAATCAGCCCCAGCATTTT. This gives the protein CASSEQWNQPQHF. The chain has TRBV10-1 and TRBJ1-5; D gene uncertain. Germline CDR1 reads WNHNN; CDR2 reads SYGVQD (reference sequence). Trimming removed 6 bases from V and 4 bases from J, with 10 bases in between. This CDR3 contains 13 residues.

The chain has TRBV5-5 and TRBJ1-2; tentative D call: TRBD1 (6 bases). CDR1 and CDR2 (germline): SGHKS, YYEKEE (reference sequence). The CDR3 sequence is 14 residues long. V was cut by 6 bases and J by 7 bases, with 19 bases left in between. The CDR3 reads CASNPQGSSGGYTF. CDR3 coding DNA: TGTGCCAGCAACCCACAGGGATCTTCGGGTGGCTACACCTTC.

This chain uses TRBV6-1 with TRBJ2-7; 10 nucleotides line up with TRBD2. The CDR3 is made up of 15 amino acids. Germline lookup yields CDR1 MNHNS and CDR2 SASEGT. The V gene end was trimmed by 6 bases and the J gene end by 0 bases; junction bases not matched to a gene: 5. The CDR3 DNA follows: TGTGCCAGCAGGGAACTAGCGGGACTCTCCTACGAGCAGTACTTC. Translated: CASRELAGLSYEQYF.

This chain connects TRBV19 to TRBJ2-7; TRBD1 matches 10 bases. Trimming removed 10 bases from V and 6 bases from J; junction bases left unmatched: 6. The germline gives CDR1 LNHDA, CDR2 SQIVND (reference sequence). The CDR3 is made up of 12 amino acids. CDR3 DNA sequence: TGTGCCACCCGACAGGGGGCGTCCGAGCAGTACTTC. Its translation is CATRQGASEQYF.

This clone was detected a few times. The chain couples TRBV7-8 to TRBJ2-3, with 8 bases that match TRBD2. CDR1 and CDR2 from the germline V gene are SGHVS and FQNEAQ. V dropped 7 bases and J dropped 0; count of bases not matched to a gene: 6. CDR3 length: 15 amino acids. CDR3 loop: CASTERESSTDTQYF. In DNA form, the CDR3 reads TGTGCCAGCACCGAGCGGGAGAGTAGCACAGATACGCAGTATTTT.

The rearrangement uses TRBV2 and TRBJ2-7; 7 bases are shared with TRBD2. J lost 6 bases, V lost 8 bases, and 4 bases had no gene match. Per germline, CDR1 SNHLY and CDR2 FYNNEI. This CDR3 has 11 amino acids. This chain's CDR3 is CASSRGSEQYF. The CDR3 coding sequence is TGTGCCAGCTCGCGGGGGAGCGAGCAGTACTTC. Full variable domain (rest looked up from reference TRBV2 and TRBJ2-7): EPEVTQTPSHQVTQMGQEVILRCVPISNHLYFYWYRQILGQKVEFLVSFYNNEISEKSEIFDDQFSVERPDGSNFTLKIRSTKLEDSAMYFCASSRGSEQYFGPGTRLTVT.

This chain uses TRBV10-3 with TRBJ2-1; weak D call: TRBD1 (6 bases). From germline, CDR1 is ENHRY and CDR2 SYGVKD. Trimming left V 0 bases short and J 3 bases short, with 9 bases between. This CDR3 spans 15 amino acids. In DNA form, the CDR3 reads TGTGCCATCAGTGAGTCCCAGGGGTACTACAATGAGCAGTTCTTC. This translates into CAISESQGYYNEQFF.

The V gene is TRBV11-3, the J gene TRBJ2-3, with 7 positions matching TRBD2. The CDR3 runs to 16 residues. With V trimmed by 5 bases and J by 1 base, 9 bases remained unmatched. Looked up from germline, CDR1 is SGHNT and CDR2 is YENEEA. As DNA, the CDR3 is TGTGCCAGCAGCCCGGGGGAGGGCGTCGGCACAGATACGCAGTATTTT. Translating it yields CASSPGEGVGTDTQYF.

The rearrangement joins TRBV5-4 to TRBJ2-2, with 10 bases lining up with TRBD2. This CDR3 spans 14 amino acids. With V trimmed by 5 bases and J by 10 bases, 8 bases remained unmatched. The germline V gene has CDR1 SGHNT and CDR2 YYREEE (reference sequence). CDR3 in amino acids: CASRSGLARPELFF. Here the CDR3 DNA reads TGTGCCAGCAGGTCGGGACTAGCGCGCCCGGAGCTGTTTTTT.

This clone was observed a single time. This chain links TRBV2 with TRBJ2-4, with TRBD1 identical over 7 bases. With V trimmed by 2 bases and J by 2 bases, 6 bases remained unmatched. Germline V gives CDR1 SNHLY, CDR2 FYNNEI. This CDR3 comprises 16 residues. The CDR3 nucleotides read TGTGCCAGCAGTGAACTTGGCAGGGGGTCCAAAAACATTCAGTACTTC. Translated: CASSELGRGSKNIQYF.

The chain combines TRBV2 with TRBJ2-7; 8 nucleotides agree with TRBD1. CDR1 and CDR2 (germline): SNHLY, FYNNEI. Germline trimming cut 4 bases from V and 4 bases from J; bases unmatched to any gene: 6. This CDR3 has 14 residues. CDR3 sequence: CASSGRQGWYEQYF. Here the CDR3 DNA reads TGTGCCAGCAGTGGACGACAGGGGTGGTACGAGCAGTACTTC.

The chain combines TRBV19 with TRBJ2-7, with a tentative D call TRBD2 (9 bases). Between the trimmed V and J ends, which lost 6 bases and 6 bases, there was a span of 24 bases. The CDR3 consists of 16 residues. Germline assignment: CDR1 LNHDA and CDR2 SQIVND (reference sequence). The CDR3 is CASSRTGTSPNSEQYF. The CDR3 DNA reads TGTGCCAGTAGCCGGACAGGGACTAGCCCTAATAGCGAGCAGTACTTC.

The chain joins TRBV7-6 to TRBJ2-3; 11 nucleotides align to TRBD2. CDR1 is SGHVS and CDR2 is FNYEAQ in the germline V gene. This CDR3 contains 18 residues. The V and J ends lost 0 bases and 4 bases, in that order; junction bases with no gene match: 9. The DNA for the CDR3 is TGTGCCAGCAGCTTAGCGAAAAAGACTAGCGGGGTGCCAGATACGCAGTATTTT. Translation: CASSLAKKTSGVPDTQYF.

This clone was seen more than once but under ten times. The chain uses TRBV19 and TRBJ2-7; possible D gene TRBD1, 5 bases. The CDR3 loop spans 12 amino acids. Germline loops: CDR1 LNHDA, CDR2 SQIVND (reference sequence). Trimming took 7 bases from V and 2 from J, leaving 9 bases between them. The CDR3, as DNA: TGTGCCAGTATGAGCAGGGCCTACGAGCAGTACTTC. Translating it yields CASMSRAYEQYF.

The chain recombines TRBV15 with TRBJ2-7; 8 nucleotides align to TRBD2. Trimming at V came to 3 bases and at J to 1 base, leaving 5 bases not matched to a gene. Germline CDR1 LNHNV, CDR2 YYDKDF (reference sequence). The CDR3 has 15 amino acids. DNA of the CDR3: TGTGCCACCAGCAGTTATCGGGAGGGTTCCTACGAGCAGTACTTC. Translation: CATSSYREGSYEQYF.

This clone was detected only once. V gene TRBV5-1 combines with J gene TRBJ2-1; 10 positions agree with TRBD2. Losses at the gene ends were 0 bases for V and 9 bases for J; bases not matched to a gene: 3. Germline V gene sequence: CDR1 SGHRS, CDR2 YFSETQ. The CDR3 extends over 14 amino acids. Here the CDR3 reads CASSLELAGFEQFF. CDR3 bases: TGCGCCAGCAGCTTGGAACTAGCGGGGTTTGAGCAGTTCTTC.

This sequence joins TRBV9 and TRBJ1-4; the match to TRBD1 covers 10 bases. The V segment lost 4 bases and the J segment 8 bases; nucleotides outside the gene matches: 8. Germline values: CDR1 SGDLS, CDR2 YYNGEE. The CDR3 is 15 amino acids. The CDR3 is CASSTWDRGSEKLFF. The DNA of the CDR3 is TGTGCCAGCAGCACCTGGGACAGGGGTTCGGAAAAACTGTTTTTT.

This chain connects TRBV29-1 to TRBJ2-7; a weak D match, TRBD2 (6 bases). Looked up from germline, CDR1 is SQVTM and CDR2 is ANQGSEA. V was cut by 1 base and J by 2 bases, with 9 bases left in between. The CDR3 loop spans 13 amino acids. CDR3 sequence reads: CSVEAGTPYEQYF. The CDR3 DNA reads TGCAGCGTTGAAGCGGGGACTCCCTACGAGCAGTACTTC.

The rearrangement uses TRBV27 and TRBJ2-7; weak D call: TRBD1 (5 bases). The CDR3 spans 15 residues. V was pared by 6 bases and J by 5 bases, with 20 bases between. The germline gives CDR1 MNHEY, CDR2 SMNVEV (reference sequence). The CDR3 DNA sequence: TGTGCCAGCAGATACCGCAGCAGGGCGTTTGACGAGCAGTACTTC. Translating it yields CASRYRSRAFDEQYF.

The rearrangement joins TRBV2 to TRBJ2-7; 9 nucleotides line up with TRBD1. The CDR3 extends over 15 amino acids. Germline values: CDR1 SNHLY, CDR2 FYNNEI. V was clipped by 6 bases and J by 3 bases; unmatched bases: 9. CDR3 bases: TGTGCCAGCAGAGCACAGGGGGCGCAGGTCTACGAGCAGTACTTC. Encoded protein: CASRAQGAQVYEQYF.

The chain employs TRBV19 and TRBJ2-1; D possibly corresponds to TRBD2 (6 bases). The ends were cut back, 0 bases at V and 6 bases at J, with 12 bases in the middle. CDR1 is LNHDA, CDR2 SQIVND, per germline (reference sequence). This CDR3 has 15 residues. In DNA, the CDR3 is TGTGCCAGTAGTATAGACAGACTAGGGCTCAATGAGCAGTTCTTC. Its protein product is CASSIDRLGLNEQFF.

The rearrangement uses TRBV25-1 and TRBJ2-2, with 9 bases that match TRBD2. The trim removed 5 bases at V and 6 bases at J, leaving 13 bases unmatched. This CDR3 has 17 residues. CDR1 and CDR2 from the germline V gene are MGHDK and SYGVNS. As DNA, the CDR3 is TGTGCCAGCAGTCCCCAAAGGGGCGGACTAGCGTCCGGGGAGCTGTTTTTT. Protein sequence: CASSPQRGGLASGELFF.

The chain combines TRBV7-9 with TRBJ2-7; the match to TRBD1 covers 8 bases. The CDR3 is 15 amino acids. The V gene end was trimmed by 4 bases and the J gene end by 2 bases; junction bases not matched to a gene: 7. Germline V gene sequence: CDR1 SEHNR, CDR2 FQNEAQ (reference sequence). CDR3 loop: CASSSTGDRPYEQYF. In DNA form, the CDR3 reads TGTGCCAGCAGCTCCACGGGGGACAGGCCCTACGAGCAGTACTTC.

CDR3 DNA sequence: TGTGCCAGTAGTATAGAGTTTGGACAGGCCAATCAGCCCCAGCATTTT. Its protein product is CASSIEFGQANQPQHF. V gene TRBV19 combines with J gene TRBJ1-5, with 7 bases that match TRBD1. The trim removed 0 bases at V and 3 bases at J, leaving 5 bases unmatched. This CDR3 spans 16 amino acids. Germline V CDR1 and CDR2: LNHDA, SQIVND (reference sequence).

The chain employs TRBV28 and TRBJ2-1, with 9 bases identical to TRBD1. CDR1 MDHEN and CDR2 SYDVKM come from the germline V gene. The CDR3 length is 16 residues. J gave up 1 base and V 1 base, and 2 bases lay outside the gene matches. The CDR3 DNA reads as TGTGCCAGCAGTTTATCGGGACAGGGTTCCTACAATGAGCAGTTCTTC. Translating gives CASSLSGQGSYNEQFF.